This T cell receptor (beta chain) appears in the sequencing data of a study of blood T cell repertoires in COVID-19. Study-wide background: Material from acute and convalescent COVID-19 was sourced from the United States, Italy and Spain. Sample material is recorded as cDNA or gDNA derived from T cells, B-cell-depleted T cells, or PBMCs.

As handled by the study authors: Reference gene primer amplification in the assay estimated nucleated cell counts. Measured with immunoSEQ multiplex PCR; TCRdb has only the in-frame clones, and not every one. Clone size and V and J calls were adopted from that table, with D and trimming inferred from the DNA. This table holds around 75,000 clones, more than 70% found once. Germline CDR1 SGHRS, CDR2 YFSETQ. With V trimmed by 0 bases and J by 6 bases, 2 bases remained unmatched. This CDR3 has 15 residues. The sequence derives from a human donor in a cohort sampled during active COVID-19. The chain employs TRBV5-1 and TRBJ1-5; TRBD1 agrees at 11 bases. Specimen: peripheral blood. The CDR3 DNA follows: TGCGCCAGCAGCTTGGGGACAGGGGGCGGTCAGCCCCAGCATTTT. It codes for CASSLGTGGGQPQHF.